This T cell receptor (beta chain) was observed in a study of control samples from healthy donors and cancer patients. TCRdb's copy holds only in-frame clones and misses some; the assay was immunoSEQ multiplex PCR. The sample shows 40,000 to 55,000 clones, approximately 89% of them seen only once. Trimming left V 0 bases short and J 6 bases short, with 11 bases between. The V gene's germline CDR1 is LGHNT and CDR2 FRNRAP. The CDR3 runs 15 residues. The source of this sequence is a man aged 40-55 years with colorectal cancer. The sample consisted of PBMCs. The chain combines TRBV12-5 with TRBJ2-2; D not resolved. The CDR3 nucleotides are TGTGCTAGTGGTTTGGTTGGTGTGAAAGCCGGGGAGCTGTTTTTT. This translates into CASGLVGVKAGELFF.